These 18 T cell receptor beta chains were all obtained from the same sample, sequenced in a study of blood T cell repertoires in COVID-19. Profiled with immunoSEQ multiplex PCR; TCRdb holds only in-frame clones, not every one. Here the sample spans 250,000 to 350,000 clones, approximately 85% being singletons. The sequenced sample consisted of PBMCs or T cells enriched from blood (not recorded which). The receptors stem from a woman between 25 and 40 years old who had recovered from COVID-19.

The chain carries TRBV28 and TRBJ2-7; 11 nucleotides line up with TRBD1. This CDR3 spans 17 amino acids. Per germline, CDR1 MDHEN and CDR2 SYDVKM. After removal of 5 bases from V and 3 bases from J, the junction contained 12 bases not matched to a gene. The CDR3 sequence is CASSIGTTGTGGYEQYF. The CDR3 bases are TGTGCCAGCAGTATAGGAACCACCGGGACAGGGGGCTACGAGCAGTACTTC.

The V and J genes are TRBV3-1 (or the pseudogene TRBV3-2) and TRBJ1-1, with D hard to call. The CDR3 totals 14 residues. Trimming removed 1 base from V and 6 bases from J, with 12 bases in between. Germline V lookup: CDR1 LGHDT, CDR2 YNNKEL (reference sequence). CDR3 in DNA: TGTGCCAGCAGCCAAGGAAAGAAGCTTGCTGAAGCTTTCTTT. Translating gives CASSQGKKLAEAFF.

V usage is TRBV18 and J usage is TRBJ2-4, with a tentative D call TRBD1 (6 bases). This CDR3 region has 14 residues. Trimming stripped 2 bases from V and 4 bases from J, with 9 bases between. Per germline, CDR1 KGHSH and CDR2 LQKENI. CDR3 in DNA: TGTGCCAGCTCACCAGTCAGGGGAAAAAACATTCAGTACTTC. Amino acid sequence: CASSPVRGKNIQYF. The whole variable domain, remainder taken from reference TRBV18 and TRBJ2-4, is NAGVMQNPRHLVRRRGQEARLRCSPMKGHSHVYWYRQLPEEGLKFMVYLQKENIIDESGMPKERFSAEFPKEGPSILRIQQVVRGDSAAYFCASSPVRGKNIQYFGAGTRLSVL.

The chain links TRBV30 to TRBJ2-7; 9 bases agree with TRBD2. This CDR3 is 16 amino acids long. With 5 bases clipped from V and 7 bases from J, the junction kept 18 bases outside the gene matches. The germline V gene encodes CDR1 GTSNPN and CDR2 SVGIG (reference sequence). The CDR3 bases are TGTGCCTGGGTTTCCTGGGGTAGCGGGGGTTCCGGAGAGCAGTACTTC. The encoded protein is CAWVSWGSGGSGEQYF.

This chain links TRBV2 with TRBJ1-5, with D hard to call. V was trimmed by 0 bases and J by 9 bases, leaving 15 bases between them. CDR1 and CDR2 from the germline V gene are SNHLY and FYNNEI. The CDR3 is made up of 15 amino acids. DNA of the CDR3: TGTGCCAGCAGTGAAGCGCGGGGTCTGGGCCGGCCCCAGCATTTT. As protein: CASSEARGLGRPQHF.

The chain carries TRBV29-1 and TRBJ1-2; D call uncertain. Trimming took 6 bases from V and 2 from J, leaving 7 bases between them. Germline CDR1 and CDR2: SQVTM and ANQGSEA. The CDR3 sequence is 11 residues long. The CDR3 bases are TGCAGCGTCGAGGAGAACTATGGCTACACCTTC. It codes for CSVEENYGYTF.

The genes are TRBV25-1 and TRBJ2-1; possibly TRBD2 for D (5 bases). CDR1 is MGHDK, CDR2 SYGVNS, per germline. The CDR3 contains 16 residues. Trimming removed 6 bases at V and 1 base at J, with 16 bases between. Written as DNA, the CDR3 is TGTGCCAGCAGAGGAGGCAAAGTAATGTCCTACAATGAGCAGTTCTTC. Protein: CASRGGKVMSYNEQFF.

The V gene is TRBV19, the J gene TRBJ1-4; D perhaps matches TRBD1 (5 bases). The V end lost 3 bases, the J end lost 14 bases, and 10 bases lay between the germline ends. CDR1 and CDR2 (germline): LNHDA, SQIVND (reference sequence). The CDR3 spans 11 residues. CDR3 coding DNA: TGTGCCAGTAGTATTACAGGTCTCCTGTTTTTT. It translates to CASSITGLLFF. Full variable domain (outside the CDR3, taken from reference TRBV19 and TRBJ1-4): DGGITQSPKYLFRKEGQNVTLSCEQNLNHDAMYWYRQDPGQGLRLIYYSQIVNDFQKGDIAEGYSVSREKKESFPLTVTSAQKNPTAFYLCASSITGLLFFGSGTQLSVL.

The chain carries TRBV19 and TRBJ2-2, with TRBD2 matching over 13 bases. The CDR3 has 17 residues. Per germline, CDR1 LNHDA and CDR2 SQIVND (reference sequence). The V gene end was trimmed by 6 bases and the J gene end by 1 base; junction bases not matched to a gene: 5. The DNA of the CDR3 is TGTGCCAGTAGACGACTAGCGGGAGGCCAGAACACCGGGGAGCTGTTTTTT. Translated, it gives CASRRLAGGQNTGELFF.

This clone has a handful of counts. V usage is TRBV28 and J usage is TRBJ2-7, with D tentatively TRBD2 (5 bases). V gave up 5 bases and J gave up 6 bases, with 29 bases separating them. The CDR3 totals 18 residues. Per the germline V gene, CDR1 is MDHEN and CDR2 is SYDVKM. The CDR3 DNA reads TGTGCCAGCAGTCCGGATCCCCGGGGTGTAGGCGGGCTGGGCGAGCAGTACTTC. Translated: CASSPDPRGVGGLGEQYF.

This CDR3 reads CASSRHYEQFF. The CDR3 DNA sequence: TGTGCCAGCAGTAGACATTATGAGCAGTTCTTC. The chain recombines TRBV28 with TRBJ2-1; no firm D call. The CDR3 sequence is 11 residues long. V gave up 5 bases and J gave up 8 bases, with 7 bases separating them. Germline V lookup: CDR1 MDHEN, CDR2 SYDVKM.

The V call is TRBV5-1, the J call TRBJ2-7; D might be TRBD1 (6 bases). There are 17 residues in the CDR3. V lost 3 bases and J lost 4, with 23 bases in between. Germline V lookup: CDR1 SGHRS, CDR2 YFSETQ. The CDR3 spells CASSWLGNRVPGYEQYF. The CDR3 DNA reads TGCGCCAGCAGCTGGCTAGGTAACAGGGTACCAGGATACGAGCAGTACTTC.

The chain employs TRBV11-2 and TRBJ1-2; a possible D gene is TRBD1 (6 bases). Germline V gene lookup returns CDR1 SGHAT and CDR2 FQNNGV. The CDR3 is 15 residues long. V gave up 0 bases and J gave up 4 bases, with 12 bases separating them. CDR3 in amino acids: CASSLEQGSFYGYTF. Written as DNA, the CDR3 is TGTGCCAGCAGCTTAGAGCAGGGGAGTTTCTATGGCTACACCTTC.

The chain has TRBV2 and TRBJ1-2, with TRBD1 identical over 7 bases. The CDR3 sequence is 13 residues long. Germline V lookup: CDR1 SNHLY, CDR2 FYNNEI. J gave up 4 bases and V 6 bases, and 5 bases lay outside the gene matches. The CDR3 loop reads CASRRQGVYGYTF. The CDR3 nucleotides are TGTGCCAGCAGACGACAGGGTGTCTATGGCTACACCTTC. Full variable domain (missing parts from reference TRBV2 and TRBJ1-2): EPEVTQTPSHQVTQMGQEVILRCVPISNHLYFYWYRQILGQKVEFLVSFYNNEISEKSEIFDDQFSVERPDGSNFTLKIRSTKLEDSAMYFCASRRQGVYGYTFGSGTRLTVV.

About this clone itself: The sample has other DNA sequences that encode this CDR3 too. The chain recombines TRBV29-1 with TRBJ2-7; 9 bases agree with TRBD1. Trimming removed 1 base from V and 3 bases from J; junction bases left unmatched: 7. The germline CDR1 and CDR2 sequences are SQVTM and ANQGSEA. The CDR3 has 15 amino acids. The CDR3 here is CSVEGLGDRDYEQYF. Written as DNA, the CDR3 is TGCAGCGTTGAAGGGTTGGGGGACAGGGACTACGAGCAGTACTTC.

This clone appeared a single time. The chain has TRBV6-5 and TRBJ2-2; 8 positions agree with TRBD1. Germline values: CDR1 MNHEY, CDR2 SVGAGI. V lost 6 bases to trimming and J lost 0 bases; unmatched junction nucleotides: 3. CDR3 size: 15 residues. In DNA form, the CDR3 reads TGTGCCAGCAGCGACAGGGGTGCGAACACCGGGGAGCTGTTTTTT. Its protein product is CASSDRGANTGELFF.

The sample holds one count of this clone. The V gene is TRBV2, the J gene TRBJ1-2; a weak D match, TRBD1 (6 bases). Trimming cost V 6 bases and J 4 bases, with 9 bases left between them. Germline V gene lookup returns CDR1 SNHLY and CDR2 FYNNEI. This CDR3 is built from 12 residues. As DNA, the CDR3 is TGTGCCAGCAGGCCAGGGGCCTATGGCTACACCTTC. As protein: CASRPGAYGYTF.

The chain uses TRBV7-7 and TRBJ1-4; weak D call: TRBD1 (6 bases). This CDR3 spans 15 amino acids. CDR1 is SSHAT, CDR2 FNYEAQ, per germline (reference sequence). The V and J ends lost 5 bases and 3 bases respectively, with 13 bases between them. The CDR3 is CASSPGRGANEKLFF. In nucleotides, the CDR3 is TGTGCCAGCAGCCCGGGCAGGGGAGCTAATGAAAAACTGTTTTTT.